The 6 T cell receptor beta chains below all came from one sample that was sequenced in a study of cytomegalovirus exposure and HLA in healthy donors. Primers included in the PCR were 60 Vbeta and 13 Jbeta primers. Clones were sequenced by immunoSEQ multiplex PCR, and TCRdb holds only the in-frame ones, with some missing. The table shows hundreds of thousands of clones, with around 90% occurring only once. Sequencing was carried out using PBMCs. The receptor set was obtained from a woman under 30 in good health and CMV-seronegative.

V and J are TRBV30 and TRBJ1-5, with 7 bases aligning to TRBD1. CDR3 length equals 19 residues. V gave up 2 bases and J gave up 0 bases; unmatched junction bases: 16. Germline V lookup: CDR1 GTSNPN, CDR2 SVGIG (reference sequence). The CDR3 is CAWSPPGDRVPYSNQPQHF. The DNA of the CDR3 is TGTGCCTGGAGTCCCCCCGGAGACAGGGTGCCTTATAGCAATCAGCCCCAGCATTTT.

J is TRBJ1-1 and V is TRBV9; D possibly corresponds to TRBD1 (6 bases). CDR3 length equals 15 residues. Germline values: CDR1 SGDLS, CDR2 YYNGEE. The V gene lost 0 bases and the J gene lost 3 bases, with 12 bases spanning the gap. The CDR3 spells CASSVGGRGDTEAFF. Here the CDR3 DNA reads TGTGCCAGCAGCGTAGGAGGCAGGGGCGACACTGAAGCTTTCTTT.

The V and J genes are TRBV5-6 and TRBJ2-7; no clear D gene. This CDR3 contains 15 residues. The germline gives CDR1 SGHDT, CDR2 YYEEEE. V lost 0 bases to trimming and J lost 3 bases, with 13 bases between them. The CDR3 bases are TGTGCCAGCAGCTTGGGACGGAGTTTGAACTACGAGCAGTACTTC. Its protein is CASSLGRSLNYEQYF.

V gene TRBV5-6 combines with J gene TRBJ2-1, with a tentative D call TRBD2 (5 bases). V was trimmed by 2 bases and J by 7 bases, leaving 19 bases between them. Germline assignment: CDR1 SGHDT and CDR2 YYEEEE. This CDR3 is 16 amino acids long. The CDR3 loop reads CASSLGGGRSRNEQFF. DNA of the CDR3: TGTGCCAGCAGCTTAGGCGGCGGGCGGTCTAGGAATGAGCAGTTCTTC.

The V and J genes are TRBV18 and TRBJ2-5; TRBD2 agrees at 13 bases. Trimming at V came to 6 bases and at J to 2 bases, leaving 3 bases not matched to a gene. The CDR3 is 15 residues long. CDR1 KGHSH and CDR2 LQKENI come from the germline V gene. For the CDR3, the DNA is TGTGCCAGCTCCGGGACTAGCGGGGTTCAAGAGACCCAGTACTTC. Translated, it gives CASSGTSGVQETQYF.

The genes are TRBV5-8 and TRBJ2-1; 8 bases agree with TRBD2. The CDR3 is 16 residues long. The junction had 11 bases not matched to a gene; V was cut back by 4 bases and J by 5 bases. Germline lookup yields CDR1 SGHTS and CDR2 YDEGEE. The CDR3 bases are TGTGCCAGCAGCCCCATTCCCGGGACTAGTAACAATGAGCAGTTCTTC. Translating gives CASSPIPGTSNNEQFF.